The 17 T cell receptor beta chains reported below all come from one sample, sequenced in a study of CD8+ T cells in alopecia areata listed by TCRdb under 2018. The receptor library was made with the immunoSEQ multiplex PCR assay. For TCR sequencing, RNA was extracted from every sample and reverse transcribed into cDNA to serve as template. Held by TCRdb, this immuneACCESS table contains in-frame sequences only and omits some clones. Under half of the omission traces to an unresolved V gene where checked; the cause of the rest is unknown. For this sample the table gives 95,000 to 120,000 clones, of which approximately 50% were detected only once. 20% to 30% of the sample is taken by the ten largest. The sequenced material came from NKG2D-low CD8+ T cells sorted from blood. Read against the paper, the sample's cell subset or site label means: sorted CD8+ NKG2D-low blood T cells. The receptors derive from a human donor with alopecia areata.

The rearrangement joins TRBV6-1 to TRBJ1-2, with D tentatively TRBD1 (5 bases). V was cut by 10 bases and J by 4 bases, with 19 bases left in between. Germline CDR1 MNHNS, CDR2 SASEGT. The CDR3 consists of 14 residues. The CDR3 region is CATWAGLFLYGYTF. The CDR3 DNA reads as TGTGCCACTTGGGCAGGGCTCTTTCTCTATGGCTACACCTTC.

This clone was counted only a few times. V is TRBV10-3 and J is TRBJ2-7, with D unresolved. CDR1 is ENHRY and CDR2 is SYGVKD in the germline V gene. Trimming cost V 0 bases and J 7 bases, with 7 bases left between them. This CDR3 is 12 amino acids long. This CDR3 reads CAISESTSEQYF. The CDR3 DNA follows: TGTGCCATCAGTGAGTCAACGTCTGAGCAGTACTTC.

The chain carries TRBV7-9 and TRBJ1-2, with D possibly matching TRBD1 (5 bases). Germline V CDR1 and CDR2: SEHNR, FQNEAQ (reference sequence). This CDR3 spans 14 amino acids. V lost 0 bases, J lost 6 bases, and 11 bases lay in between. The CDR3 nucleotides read TGTGCCAGCAGCTTAGCGGGTCAGGGCAATGGCTACACCTTC. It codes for CASSLAGQGNGYTF.

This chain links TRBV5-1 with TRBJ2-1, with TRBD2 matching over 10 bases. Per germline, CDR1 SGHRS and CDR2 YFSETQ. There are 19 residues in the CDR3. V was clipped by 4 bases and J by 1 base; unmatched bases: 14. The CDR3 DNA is TGCGCCAGCAGCCGCTGGACTAGCGGCTCCAGGGGGTCCTACAATGAGCAGTTCTTC. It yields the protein CASSRWTSGSRGSYNEQFF.

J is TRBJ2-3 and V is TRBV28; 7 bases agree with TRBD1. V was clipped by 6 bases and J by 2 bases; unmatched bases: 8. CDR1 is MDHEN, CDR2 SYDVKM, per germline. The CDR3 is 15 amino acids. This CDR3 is CASSLRGLDTDTQYF. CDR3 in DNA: TGTGCCAGCAGCCTTAGGGGGCTTGACACAGATACGCAGTATTTT.

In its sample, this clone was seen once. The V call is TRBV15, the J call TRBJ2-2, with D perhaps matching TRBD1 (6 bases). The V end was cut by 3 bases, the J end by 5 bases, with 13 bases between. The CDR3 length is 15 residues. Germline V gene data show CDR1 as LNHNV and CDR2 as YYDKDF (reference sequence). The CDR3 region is CATSSDRRRTGELFF. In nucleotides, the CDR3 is TGTGCCACCAGCAGTGACAGGCGGAGGACCGGGGAGCTGTTTTTT.

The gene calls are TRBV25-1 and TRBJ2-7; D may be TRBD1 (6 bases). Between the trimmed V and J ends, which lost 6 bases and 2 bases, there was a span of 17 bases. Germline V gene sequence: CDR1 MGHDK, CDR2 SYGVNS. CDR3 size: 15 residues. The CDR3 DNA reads TGTGCCAGCAGCACATTAGGGACAAGAGCCTACGAGCAGTACTTC. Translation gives CASSTLGTRAYEQYF.

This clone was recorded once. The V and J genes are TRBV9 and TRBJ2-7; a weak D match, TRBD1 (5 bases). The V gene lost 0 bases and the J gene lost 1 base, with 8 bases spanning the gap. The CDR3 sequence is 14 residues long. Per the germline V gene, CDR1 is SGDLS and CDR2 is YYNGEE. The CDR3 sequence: CASSVGAGSYEQYF. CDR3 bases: TGTGCCAGCAGCGTAGGGGCAGGGTCCTACGAGCAGTACTTC. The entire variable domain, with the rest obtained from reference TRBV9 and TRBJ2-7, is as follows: DSGVTQTPKHLITATGQRVTLRCSPRSGDLSVYWYQQSLDQGLQFLIQYYNGEERAKGNILERFSAQQFPDLHSELNLSSLELGDSALYFCASSVGAGSYEQYFGPGTRLTVT.

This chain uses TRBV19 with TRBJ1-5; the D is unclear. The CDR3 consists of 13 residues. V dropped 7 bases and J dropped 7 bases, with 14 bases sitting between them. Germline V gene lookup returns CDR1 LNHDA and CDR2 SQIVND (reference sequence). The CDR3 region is CASKAILGQPQHF. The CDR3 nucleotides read TGTGCCAGTAAGGCCATCCTGGGGCAGCCCCAGCATTTT. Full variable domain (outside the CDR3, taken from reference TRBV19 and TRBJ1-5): DGGITQSPKYLFRKEGQNVTLSCEQNLNHDAMYWYRQDPGQGLRLIYYSQIVNDFQKGDIAEGYSVSREKKESFPLTVTSAQKNPTAFYLCASKAILGQPQHFGDGTRLSIL.

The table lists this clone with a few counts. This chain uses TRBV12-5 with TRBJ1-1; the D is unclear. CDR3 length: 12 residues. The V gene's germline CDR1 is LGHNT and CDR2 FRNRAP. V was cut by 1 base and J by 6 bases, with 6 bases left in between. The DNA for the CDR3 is TGTGCTAGTGGTTTGGGTAGGCCTGAAGCTTTCTTT. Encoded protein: CASGLGRPEAFF.

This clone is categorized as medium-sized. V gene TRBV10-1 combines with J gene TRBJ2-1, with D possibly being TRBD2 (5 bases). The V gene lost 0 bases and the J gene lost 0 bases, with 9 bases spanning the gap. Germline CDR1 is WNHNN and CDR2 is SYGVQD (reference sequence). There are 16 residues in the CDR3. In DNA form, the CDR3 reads TGCGCCAGCAGTGAGTCTGGGCTAGCCTCCTACAATGAGCAGTTCTTC. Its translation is CASSESGLASYNEQFF.

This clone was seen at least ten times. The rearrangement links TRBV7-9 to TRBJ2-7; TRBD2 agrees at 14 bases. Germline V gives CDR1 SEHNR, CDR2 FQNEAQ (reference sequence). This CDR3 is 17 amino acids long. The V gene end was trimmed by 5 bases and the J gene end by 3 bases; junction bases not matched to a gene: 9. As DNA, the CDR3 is TGTGCCAGCAGCCCTCGGGGACTAGCGGGAGTTGGCTACGAGCAGTACTTC. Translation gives CASSPRGLAGVGYEQYF. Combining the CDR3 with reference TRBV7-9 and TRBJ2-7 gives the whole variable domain DTGVSQNPRHKITKRGQNVTFRCDPISEHNRLYWYRQTLGQGPEFLTYFQNEAQLEKSRLLSDRFSAERPKGSFSTLEIQRTEQGDSAMYLCASSPRGLAGVGYEQYFGPGTRLTVT.

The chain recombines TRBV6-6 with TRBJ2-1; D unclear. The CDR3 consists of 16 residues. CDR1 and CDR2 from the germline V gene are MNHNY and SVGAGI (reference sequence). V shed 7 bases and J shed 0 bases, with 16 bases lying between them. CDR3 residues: CASTDMAASSYNEQFF. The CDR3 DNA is TGTGCCAGCACCGACATGGCCGCCAGCTCCTACAATGAGCAGTTCTTC.

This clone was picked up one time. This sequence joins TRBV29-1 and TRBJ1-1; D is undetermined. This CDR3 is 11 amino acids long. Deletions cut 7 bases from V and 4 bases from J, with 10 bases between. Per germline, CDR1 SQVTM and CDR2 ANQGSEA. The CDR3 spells CSGAWGTEAFF. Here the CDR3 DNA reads TGCAGCGGGGCGTGGGGCACTGAAGCTTTCTTT.

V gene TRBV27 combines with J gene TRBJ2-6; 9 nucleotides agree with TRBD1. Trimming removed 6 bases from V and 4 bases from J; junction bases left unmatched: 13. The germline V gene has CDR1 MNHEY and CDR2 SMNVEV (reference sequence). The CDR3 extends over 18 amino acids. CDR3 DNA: TGTGCCAGCAGCCCCGGTCCCGGGACAGGGTCCGGGGCCAACGTCCTGACTTTC. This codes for CASSPGPGTGSGANVLTF.

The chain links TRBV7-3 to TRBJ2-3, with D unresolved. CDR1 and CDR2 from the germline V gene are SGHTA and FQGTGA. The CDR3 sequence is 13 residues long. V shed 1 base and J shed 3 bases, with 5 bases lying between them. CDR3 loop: CASSLIVTDTQYF. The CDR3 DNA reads TGTGCCAGCAGCTTAATCGTAACAGATACGCAGTATTTT.

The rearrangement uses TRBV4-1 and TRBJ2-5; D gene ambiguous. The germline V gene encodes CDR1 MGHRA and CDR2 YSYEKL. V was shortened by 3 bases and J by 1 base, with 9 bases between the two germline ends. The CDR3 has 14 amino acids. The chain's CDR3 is CASSHGQSQETQYF. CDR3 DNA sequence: TGCGCCAGCAGCCACGGTCAGAGCCAAGAGACCCAGTACTTC.